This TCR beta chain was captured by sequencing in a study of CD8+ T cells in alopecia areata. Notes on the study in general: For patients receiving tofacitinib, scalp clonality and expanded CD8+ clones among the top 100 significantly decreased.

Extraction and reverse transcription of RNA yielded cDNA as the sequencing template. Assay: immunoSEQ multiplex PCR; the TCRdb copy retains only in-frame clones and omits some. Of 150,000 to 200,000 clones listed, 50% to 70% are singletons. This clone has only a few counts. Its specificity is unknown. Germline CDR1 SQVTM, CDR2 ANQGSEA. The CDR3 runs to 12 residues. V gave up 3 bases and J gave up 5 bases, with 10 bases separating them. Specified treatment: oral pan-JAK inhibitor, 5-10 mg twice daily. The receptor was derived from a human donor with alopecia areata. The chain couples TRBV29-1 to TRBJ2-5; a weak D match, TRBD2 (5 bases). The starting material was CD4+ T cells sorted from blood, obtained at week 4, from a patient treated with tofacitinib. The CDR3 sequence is CSVDSGGETQYF. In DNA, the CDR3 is TGCAGCGTTGATTCCGGCGGGGAGACCCAGTACTTC.